This T cell receptor (beta chain) was sequenced in a study of shared clonotypes between healthy human individuals (dated by TCRdb to the early 2020s). Regarding the research as a whole: Three men and two women, aged 18 to 49 years, made up the cohort. Each donor's leukapheresis produced roughly between roughly 0.94 and 9.5 billion PBMCs. To increase sequencing depth and limit assay-specific biases, different laboratories used diverse techniques to prepare libraries and sequence TCR repertoires. To estimate repertoire size and how much clonotype sharing occurs between individuals, the study deeply sequenced the blood TCR repertoires of 4 to 6 healthy adults.

Donors were healthy HIV-negative adults with no recently reported acute infections or vaccinations. All donors were Caucasian adults living in Nashville, Tennessee, USA. For unsorted samples, some 90 million PBMCs were counted, and genomic DNA was extracted using the QIAamp DNA Blood Mini kit. Blood was obtained by leukapheresis, after which PBMCs were separated by Ficoll-Histopaque density gradient centrifugation and cryopreserved in liquid nitrogen vapor phase. CDR3 length: 14 amino acids, cysteine to phenylalanine. The kept DNA is CDR3 alone, 42 bases in frame from the first base. Trimming takes 6 bases off V and 11 bases off J; junction bases not matched to a gene: 11. Taken from the germline V gene, the CDR1 and CDR2 loops are MDHEN and SYDVKM. As for this clone: Its antigen remains unidentified. No much larger clone is present one base from it, and per-base qualities are unavailable.

Findings and caveats that apply to the study as a whole: Pairwise subsampling led to the expectation that sequencing depth would affect the degree of clonotype sharing among donors. The genetic and exposure-history diversity represented was limited by the small number of donors. Sampling was restricted to blood, and TCR repertoires in tissue are likely to differ from TCR repertoires in blood.

Using the deep immunoSEQ assay, multiplex PCR amplified TCR CDR3 regions from genomic DNA. Genomic DNA extracted from each cell subset was distributed evenly over all wells of several immunoSEQ 96-well plates, and each plate served as one replicate. For unsorted PBMC, roughly 330 ng genomic DNA, equal to tens of thousands of T cell genomes, was loaded into each replicate PCR. Unsorted PBMC genomic DNA was sequenced across ten immunoSEQ deep assay plates. Purified libraries were measured with a Qubit 3.0 fluorometer, size-checked on a Bioanalyzer 2100, and measured again with the KAPA Library Quantification kit. Every immunoSEQ 96-well plate was sequenced on a separate single-read 150-cycle Illumina NextSeq 550 flow cell. In the original analysis: Because only junctional sequences without quality scores were contained in the immunoSEQ output, filtering matching that applied to full-length reads could not be performed. To assign V/J genes and CDR3, sequences were annotated against IMGT germline references using PyIR, a Python wrapper for IgBLAST v1.9. Reads were removed for weak V/J assignments (E-value above 1e-6), missing CDR3, stop codons, out-of-frame junctions, or ambiguous translated residues. V3J clonotypes were defined as sequences sharing an identical inferred V gene, J gene, and CDR3 amino acid sequence. Percentage overlap between repertoires was computed as shared unique clonotypes divided by the size of the smaller repertoire. Richness of each repertoire was evaluated using RTK rarefaction, the Chao1 estimator, and Recon v2.1 estimates of unobserved clonotypes. The immuneACCESS repertoire file appears here via TCRdb, limited to in-frame rearrangements. These files lack a portion of the clones; in checked studies, under half of the deficit traces to unresolved V genes, and the cause of the others is not known. The DNA was the basis for D and trimming; V, J and clone size are from that table. The sample profile shows more than 400,000 clones; about 84% of them were found once. The ten biggest clones cover about 13% of the sample.

This chain is built from TRBV28 and TRBJ2-5, and TRBD1 matches 11 of the central bases. Sequenced material: PBMCs. This TCR was sampled from a woman between 40 and 55 years old in good health. Some clones in this sample may be carry-over from other donors' samples. CDR3 sequence: CASSPGTGGSRQYF. The nucleotide sequence is given as TGTGCCAGCAGCCCCGGGACAGGGGGTTCGCGGCAGTACTTC. Joined to the reference TRBV28 and TRBJ2-5 proteins, this CDR3 gives the full variable domain: DVKVTQSSRYLVKRTGEKVFLECVQDMDHENMFWYRQDPGLGLRLIYFSYDVKMKEKGDIPEGYSVSREKKERFSLILESASTNQTSMYLCASSPGTGGSRQYFGPGTRLLVL.